These 6 T cell receptor beta chains originate from one sample sequenced in a study of cytomegalovirus exposure and HLA in healthy donors. Primers: 60 Vbeta forward and 13 Jbeta reverse. The data were produced by immunoSEQ multiplex PCR, yet TCRdb's version contains in-frame clones alone and is incomplete. This sample has around 120,000 clones, with about 80% found just once. The sequencing sample was made of PBMCs. Source of these receptors: a woman aged 45-65 years in good health and CMV-seronegative.

V is TRBV6-5 and J is TRBJ1-2, with 7 bases aligning to TRBD1. The CDR3 is 15 amino acids. CDR1 and CDR2 from the germline V gene are MNHEY and SVGAGI. The J segment lost 2 bases and the V segment lost 0 bases, leaving 3 bases of the junction unmatched. The CDR3 here is CASSYSAGGNYGYTF. The CDR3 coding sequence is TGTGCCAGCAGTTACTCGGCAGGGGGGAACTATGGCTACACCTTC.

This clone was seen just once. One junction end disagrees with the germline gene, perhaps due to a read error. This chain joins TRBV6-5 and TRBJ1-2; D remains ambiguous. The CDR3 extends over 13 amino acids. Germline CDR1 MNHEY, CDR2 SVGAGI. CDR3 sequence: CASSYGPTGGYPF. CDR3 nucleotides: TGTGCCAGCAGTTACGGCCCGACGGGAGGCTACCCCTTC.

The chain uses TRBV4-3 and TRBJ2-1; a weak D match, TRBD2 (6 bases). Per germline, CDR1 LGHNA and CDR2 YSLEER. Trimming cost V 0 bases and J 9 bases, with 24 bases left between them. This CDR3 spans 18 amino acids. The CDR3 DNA reads as TGCGCCAGCAGCCAAGAACTAGCAGAAGTCTACCCCCCTCCTGAGCAGTTCTTC. This gives the protein CASSQELAEVYPPPEQFF.

The chain employs TRBV6-1 and TRBJ2-7; 7 bases map to TRBD1. The CDR3 has 14 amino acids. Germline lookup yields CDR1 MNHNS and CDR2 SASEGT. After removal of 3 bases from V and 1 base from J, the junction contained 3 bases not matched to a gene. CDR3 amino acids: CASSELGQSYEQYF. Here the CDR3 DNA reads TGTGCCAGCAGTGAGTTGGGACAGTCCTACGAGCAGTACTTC.

This clone appeared a few times. This chain connects TRBV25-1 to TRBJ2-3; TRBD2 aligns across 12 bases. Germline lookup yields CDR1 MGHDK and CDR2 SYGVNS. The V gene end was trimmed by 4 bases and the J gene end by 0 bases; junction bases not matched to a gene: 8. The CDR3 loop spans 18 amino acids. CDR3 residues: CASSGLAGGGSSTDTQYF. The CDR3 coding sequence is TGTGCCAGCAGTGGCCTAGCGGGAGGGGGGTCTAGCACAGATACGCAGTATTTT.

V is TRBV28 and J is TRBJ1-4; a weak D match, TRBD1 (5 bases). Between the trimmed V and J ends, which lost 8 bases and 8 bases, there was a span of 21 bases. Germline V gene data show CDR1 as MDHEN and CDR2 as SYDVKM. The CDR3 is 15 residues long. The CDR3 is CASWGFTGKGEKLFF. CDR3 DNA sequence: TGTGCCAGCTGGGGATTTACAGGAAAGGGGGAAAAACTGTTTTTT.